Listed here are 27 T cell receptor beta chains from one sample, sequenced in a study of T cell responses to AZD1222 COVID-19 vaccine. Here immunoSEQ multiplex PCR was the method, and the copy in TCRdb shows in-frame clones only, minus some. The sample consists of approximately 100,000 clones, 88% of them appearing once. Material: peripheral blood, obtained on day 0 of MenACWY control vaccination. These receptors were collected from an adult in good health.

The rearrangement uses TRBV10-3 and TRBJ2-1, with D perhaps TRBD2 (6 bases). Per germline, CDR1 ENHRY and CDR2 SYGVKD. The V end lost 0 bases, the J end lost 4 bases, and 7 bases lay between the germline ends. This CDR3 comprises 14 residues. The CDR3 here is CAISESGGYNEQFF. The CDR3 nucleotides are TGTGCCATCAGTGAGTCAGGAGGGTACAATGAGCAGTTCTTC.

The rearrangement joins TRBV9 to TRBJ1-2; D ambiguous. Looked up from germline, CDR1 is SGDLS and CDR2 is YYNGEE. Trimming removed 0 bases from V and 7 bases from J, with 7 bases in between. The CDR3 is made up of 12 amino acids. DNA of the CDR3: TGTGCCAGCAGCGTAGGAGTACGTGGCTACACCTTC. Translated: CASSVGVRGYTF.

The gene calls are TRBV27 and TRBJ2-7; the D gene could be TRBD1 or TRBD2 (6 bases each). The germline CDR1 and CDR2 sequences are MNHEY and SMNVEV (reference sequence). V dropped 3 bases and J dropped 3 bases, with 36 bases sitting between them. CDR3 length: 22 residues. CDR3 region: CASSLKLRGGPAQGSSSYEQYF. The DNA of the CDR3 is TGTGCCAGCAGTTTGAAGTTAAGAGGGGGGCCAGCTCAGGGATCCTCGAGCTACGAGCAGTACTTC.

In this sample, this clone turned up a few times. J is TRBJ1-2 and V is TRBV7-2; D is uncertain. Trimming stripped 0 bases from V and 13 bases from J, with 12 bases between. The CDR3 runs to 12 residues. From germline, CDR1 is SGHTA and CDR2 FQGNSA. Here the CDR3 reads CASSLAASRGTF. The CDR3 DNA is TGTGCCAGCAGCTTAGCGGCCTCTCGGGGCACCTTC.

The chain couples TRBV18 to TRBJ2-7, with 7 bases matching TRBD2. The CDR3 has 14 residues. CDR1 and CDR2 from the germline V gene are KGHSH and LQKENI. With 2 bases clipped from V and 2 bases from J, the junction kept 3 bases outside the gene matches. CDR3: CASSPGRGTYEQYF. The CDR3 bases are TGTGCCAGCTCACCAGGGAGGGGCACCTACGAGCAGTACTTC.

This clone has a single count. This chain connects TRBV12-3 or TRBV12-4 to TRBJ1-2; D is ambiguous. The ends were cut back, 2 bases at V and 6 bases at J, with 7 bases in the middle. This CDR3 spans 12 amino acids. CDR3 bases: TGTGCCAGCAGTTTAAGCCGGCATGGCTACACCTTC. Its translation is CASSLSRHGYTF.

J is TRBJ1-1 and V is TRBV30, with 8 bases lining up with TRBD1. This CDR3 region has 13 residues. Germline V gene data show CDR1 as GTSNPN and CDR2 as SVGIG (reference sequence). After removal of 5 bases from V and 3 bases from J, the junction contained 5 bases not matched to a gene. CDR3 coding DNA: TGTGCCTGGCAGGGGGCAAGGTACACTGAAGCTTTCTTT. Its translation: CAWQGARYTEAFF.

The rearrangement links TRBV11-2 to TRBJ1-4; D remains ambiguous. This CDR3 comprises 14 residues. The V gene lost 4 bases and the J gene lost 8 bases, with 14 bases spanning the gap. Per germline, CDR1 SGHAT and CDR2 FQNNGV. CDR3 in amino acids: CASSSAGFGEKLFF. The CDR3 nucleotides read TGTGCCAGCAGCTCGGCGGGGTTTGGGGAAAAACTGTTTTTT.

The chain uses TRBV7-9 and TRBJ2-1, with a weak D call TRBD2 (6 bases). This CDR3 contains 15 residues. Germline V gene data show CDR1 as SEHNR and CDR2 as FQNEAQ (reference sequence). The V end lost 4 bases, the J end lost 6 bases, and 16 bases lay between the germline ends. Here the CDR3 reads CASSSSGTLVNEQFF. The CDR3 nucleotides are TGTGCCAGCAGCTCTTCCGGGACTTTGGTCAATGAGCAGTTCTTC.

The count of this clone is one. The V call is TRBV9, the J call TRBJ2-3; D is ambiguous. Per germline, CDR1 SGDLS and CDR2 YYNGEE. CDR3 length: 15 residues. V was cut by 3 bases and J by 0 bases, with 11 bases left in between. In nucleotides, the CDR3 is TGTGCCAGCAGCGATTCTCCCCAGAGCACAGATACGCAGTATTTT. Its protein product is CASSDSPQSTDTQYF.

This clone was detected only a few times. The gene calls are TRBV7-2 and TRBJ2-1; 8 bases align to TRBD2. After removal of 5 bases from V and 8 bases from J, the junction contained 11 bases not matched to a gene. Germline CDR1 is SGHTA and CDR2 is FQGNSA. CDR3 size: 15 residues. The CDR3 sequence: CASSPSGGAGDEQFF. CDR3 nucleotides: TGTGCCAGCAGCCCCTCGGGGGGGGCGGGAGATGAGCAGTTCTTC.

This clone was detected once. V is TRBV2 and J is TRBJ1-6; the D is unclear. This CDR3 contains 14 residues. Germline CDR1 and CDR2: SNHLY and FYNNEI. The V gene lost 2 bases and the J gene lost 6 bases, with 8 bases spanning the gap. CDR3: CASSEWAGNSPLHF. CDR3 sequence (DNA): TGTGCCAGCAGTGAATGGGCCGGTAATTCACCCCTCCACTTT.

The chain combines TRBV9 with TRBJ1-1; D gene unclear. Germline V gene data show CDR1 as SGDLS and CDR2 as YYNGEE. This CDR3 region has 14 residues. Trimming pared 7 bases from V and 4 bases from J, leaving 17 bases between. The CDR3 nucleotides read TGTGCCAGCTCGTTGGTGGAATTTGGCACTGAAGCTTTCTTT. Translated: CASSLVEFGTEAFF.

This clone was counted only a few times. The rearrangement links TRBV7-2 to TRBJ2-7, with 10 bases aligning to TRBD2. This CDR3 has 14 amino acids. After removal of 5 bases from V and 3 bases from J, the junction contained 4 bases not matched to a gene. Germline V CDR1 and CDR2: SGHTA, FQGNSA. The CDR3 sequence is CASSPWTSGYEQYF. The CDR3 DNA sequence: TGTGCCAGCAGCCCCTGGACTAGCGGCTACGAGCAGTACTTC.

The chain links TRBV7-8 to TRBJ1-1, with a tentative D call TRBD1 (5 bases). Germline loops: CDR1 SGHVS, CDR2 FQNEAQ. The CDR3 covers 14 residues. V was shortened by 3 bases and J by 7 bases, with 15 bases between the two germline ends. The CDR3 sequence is CASSLAVWGDEAFF. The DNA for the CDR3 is TGTGCCAGCAGCTTGGCAGTCTGGGGGGATGAAGCTTTCTTT.

CDR3 sequence: CASSLAGRGRRTNEKLFF. The CDR3 nucleotides read TGTGCCAGCAGCTTAGCGGGAAGGGGGCGACGAACTAATGAAAAACTGTTTTTT. The chain carries TRBV7-8 and TRBJ1-4, with 7 bases fitting TRBD1. The V segment lost 0 bases and the J segment 1 base; nucleotides outside the gene matches: 8. The germline CDR1 and CDR2 sequences are SGHVS and FQNEAQ. CDR3 length: 18 residues.

The CDR3 nucleotides are TGCAGCGTTGAAAACAGGGGGCCCGGTACCGGGGAGCTGTTTTTT. Translating it yields CSVENRGPGTGELFF. This sequence joins TRBV29-1 and TRBJ2-2; TRBD1 matches 9 bases. In germline, CDR1 is SQVTM, CDR2 ANQGSEA. CDR3 length: 15 amino acids. Losses at the gene ends were 2 bases for V and 5 bases for J; bases not matched to a gene: 6.

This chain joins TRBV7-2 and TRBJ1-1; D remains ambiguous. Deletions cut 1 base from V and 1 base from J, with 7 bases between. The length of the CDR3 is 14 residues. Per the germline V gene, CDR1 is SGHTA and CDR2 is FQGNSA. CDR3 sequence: CASSLERWNTEAFF. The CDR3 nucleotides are TGTGCCAGCAGCTTAGAGCGTTGGAACACTGAAGCTTTCTTT.

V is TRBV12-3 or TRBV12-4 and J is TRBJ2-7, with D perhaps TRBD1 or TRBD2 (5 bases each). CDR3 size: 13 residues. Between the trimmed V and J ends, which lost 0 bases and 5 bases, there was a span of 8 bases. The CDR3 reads CASSLAWDDEQYF. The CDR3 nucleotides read TGTGCCAGCAGTTTAGCTTGGGACGACGAGCAGTACTTC.

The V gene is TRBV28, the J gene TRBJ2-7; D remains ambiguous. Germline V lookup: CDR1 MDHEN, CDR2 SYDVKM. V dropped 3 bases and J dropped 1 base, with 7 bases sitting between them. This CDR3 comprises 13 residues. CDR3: CASSLGRSYEQYF. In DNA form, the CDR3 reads TGTGCCAGCAGTTTGGGTCGATCCTACGAGCAGTACTTC.

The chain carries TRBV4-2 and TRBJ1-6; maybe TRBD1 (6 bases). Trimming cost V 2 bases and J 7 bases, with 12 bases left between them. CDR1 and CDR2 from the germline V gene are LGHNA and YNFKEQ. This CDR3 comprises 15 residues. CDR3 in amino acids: CASSQSWTANSPLHF. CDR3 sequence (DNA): TGTGCCAGCAGCCAAAGCTGGACAGCGAATTCACCCCTCCACTTT.

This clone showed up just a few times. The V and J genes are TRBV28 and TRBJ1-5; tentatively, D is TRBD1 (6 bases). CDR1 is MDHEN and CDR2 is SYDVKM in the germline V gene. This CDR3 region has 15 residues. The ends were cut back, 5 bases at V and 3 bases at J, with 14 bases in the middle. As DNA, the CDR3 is TGTGCCAGCAGTCCCCTAAGGGGGTCCAATCAGCCCCAGCATTTT. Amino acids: CASSPLRGSNQPQHF.

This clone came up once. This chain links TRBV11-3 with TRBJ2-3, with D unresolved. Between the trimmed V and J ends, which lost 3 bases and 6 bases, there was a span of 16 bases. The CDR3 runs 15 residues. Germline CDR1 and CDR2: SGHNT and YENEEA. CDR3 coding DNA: TGTGCCAGCAGCTTCGGGTACGCCAAAGAGGATACGCAGTATTTT. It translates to CASSFGYAKEDTQYF.

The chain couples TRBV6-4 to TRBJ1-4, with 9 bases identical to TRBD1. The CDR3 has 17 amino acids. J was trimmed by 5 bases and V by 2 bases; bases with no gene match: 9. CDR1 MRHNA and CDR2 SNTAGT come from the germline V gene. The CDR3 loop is CASSDGRQGDENEKLFF. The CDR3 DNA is TGTGCCAGCAGTGACGGGAGACAGGGGGACGAAAATGAAAAACTGTTTTTT.

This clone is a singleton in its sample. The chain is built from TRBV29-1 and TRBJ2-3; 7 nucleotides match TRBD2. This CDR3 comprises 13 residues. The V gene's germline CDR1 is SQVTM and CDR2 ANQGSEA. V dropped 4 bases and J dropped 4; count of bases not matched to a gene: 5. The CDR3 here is CSVGRGTADTQYF. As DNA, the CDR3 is TGCAGCGTTGGGCGGGGGACCGCAGATACGCAGTATTTT.

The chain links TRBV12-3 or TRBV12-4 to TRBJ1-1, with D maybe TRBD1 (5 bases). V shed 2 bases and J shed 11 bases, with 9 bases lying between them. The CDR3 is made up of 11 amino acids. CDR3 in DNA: TGTGCCAGCAGTTTAATGGGGGAGGCTTTCTTT. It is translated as CASSLMGEAFF.

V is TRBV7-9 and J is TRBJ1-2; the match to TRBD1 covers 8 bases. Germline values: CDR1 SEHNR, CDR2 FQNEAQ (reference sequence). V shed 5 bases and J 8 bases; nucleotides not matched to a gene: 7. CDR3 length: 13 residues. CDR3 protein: CASSPDRGKGYTF. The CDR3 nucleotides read TGTGCCAGCAGCCCCGACAGGGGAAAAGGCTACACCTTC.